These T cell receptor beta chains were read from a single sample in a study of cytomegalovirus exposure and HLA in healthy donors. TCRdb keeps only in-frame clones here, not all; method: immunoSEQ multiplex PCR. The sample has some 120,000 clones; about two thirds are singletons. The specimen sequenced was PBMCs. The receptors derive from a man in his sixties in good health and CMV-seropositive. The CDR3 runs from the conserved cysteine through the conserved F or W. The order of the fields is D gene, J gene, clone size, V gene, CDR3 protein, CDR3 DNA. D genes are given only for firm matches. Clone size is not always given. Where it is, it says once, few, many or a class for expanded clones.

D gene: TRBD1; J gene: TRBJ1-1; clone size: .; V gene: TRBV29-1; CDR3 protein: CSVRQSGQGNIEAFF; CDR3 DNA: TGCAGCGTCCGCCAATCCGGACAGGGGAACATTGAAGCTTTCTTT
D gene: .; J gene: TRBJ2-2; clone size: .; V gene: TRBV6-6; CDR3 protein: CASSYPPDSFGGELFF; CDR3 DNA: TGTGCCAGCAGTTACCCGCCTGATTCTTTCGGCGGGGAGCTGTTTTTT
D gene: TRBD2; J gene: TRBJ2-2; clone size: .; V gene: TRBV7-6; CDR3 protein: CASSLMRGANTGELFF; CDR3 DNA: TGTGCCAGCAGCTTAATGCGGGGGGCGAACACCGGGGAGCTGTTTTTT
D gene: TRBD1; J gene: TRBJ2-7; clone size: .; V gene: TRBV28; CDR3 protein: CASSLGQGRSEQYF; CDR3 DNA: TGTGCCAGCAGTCTCGGACAGGGTAGGAGCGAGCAGTACTTC
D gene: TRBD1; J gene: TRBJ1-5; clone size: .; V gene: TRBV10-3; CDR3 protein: CAIKQGEGQPQHF; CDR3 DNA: TGTGCCATCAAACAGGGGGAAGGTCAGCCCCAGCATTTT
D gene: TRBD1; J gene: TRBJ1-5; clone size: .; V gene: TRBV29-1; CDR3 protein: CSVGDRGDQPQHF; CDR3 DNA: TGCAGCGTTGGGGACAGGGGGGATCAGCCCCAGCATTTT
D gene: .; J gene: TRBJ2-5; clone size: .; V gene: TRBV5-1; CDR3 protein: CASSLLGTRQETQYF; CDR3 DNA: TGCGCCAGCAGCTTGCTCGGGACTCGTCAAGAGACCCAGTACTTC
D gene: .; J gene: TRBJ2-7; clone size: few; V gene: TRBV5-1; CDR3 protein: CASSLGAGTPNYEQYF; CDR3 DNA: TGCGCCAGCAGCTTGGGGGCCGGAACCCCAAACTACGAGCAGTACTTC
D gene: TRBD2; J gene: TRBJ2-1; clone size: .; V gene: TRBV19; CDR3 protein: CASSIWGGGGPIEQFF; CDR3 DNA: TGTGCCAGTAGTATCTGGGGCGGGGGGGGCCCTATTGAGCAGTTCTTC
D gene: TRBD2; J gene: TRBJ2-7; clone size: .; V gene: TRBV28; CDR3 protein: CASSWEGSNSYEQYF; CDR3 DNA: TGTGCCAGCAGTTGGGAGGGATCAAACTCCTACGAGCAGTACTTC
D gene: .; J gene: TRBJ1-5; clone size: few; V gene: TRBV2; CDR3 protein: CASSWDGGSNQPQHF; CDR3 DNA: TGTGCCAGCAGCTGGGACGGGGGTAGCAATCAGCCCCAGCATTTT
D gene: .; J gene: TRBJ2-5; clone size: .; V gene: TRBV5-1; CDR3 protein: CASSLEFAETQYF; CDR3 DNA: TGCGCCAGCAGCTTAGAGTTTGCGGAGACCCAGTACTTC
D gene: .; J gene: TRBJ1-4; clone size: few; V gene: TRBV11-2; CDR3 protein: CASSSQGTNEKLFF; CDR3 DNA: TGTGCCAGCAGTAGCCAGGGGACTAATGAAAAACTGTTTTTT
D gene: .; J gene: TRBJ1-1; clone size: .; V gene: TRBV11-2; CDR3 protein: CASSLGTEYTEAFF; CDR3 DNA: TGTGCCAGCAGCTTAGGGACAGAGTACACTGAAGCTTTCTTT
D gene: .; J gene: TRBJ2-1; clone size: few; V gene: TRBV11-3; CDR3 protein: CASSVQARGEQFF; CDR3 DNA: TGTGCCAGCAGCGTACAGGCTAGGGGTGAGCAGTTCTTC